This T cell receptor beta chain is from a study of CD8+ T cells in alopecia areata. Study findings and constraints: Uncertainty remains about how baseline CD8+ expansion links to response, with one nonresponder.

As for treatment: oral pan-JAK inhibitor, 5-10 mg twice daily. Investigators isolated RNA and reverse transcribed it into cDNA to act as the sequencing template. Here immunoSEQ multiplex PCR was the method, and the copy in TCRdb shows in-frame clones only, minus some. The sample carries around 150,000 clones, just over 65% recorded once. Per the germline V gene, CDR1 is SQVTM and CDR2 is ANQGSEA. Deletions cut 0 bases from V and 4 bases from J, with 13 bases between. The CDR3 is made up of 16 amino acids. This clone was counted between two and nine times. No antigen is known for it. The clonotype comes from a human donor with alopecia areata. The V call is TRBV29-1, the J call TRBJ2-6, with a possible D match to TRBD2 (5 bases). Here the sequenced sample was CD4+ T cells sorted from blood, taken at week 4, from a patient treated with tofacitinib. CDR3 in DNA: TGCAGCGTTGAAGATCCGAGGGTCTCCGGGGCCAACGTCCTGACTTTC. Translated, it gives CSVEDPRVSGANVLTF.